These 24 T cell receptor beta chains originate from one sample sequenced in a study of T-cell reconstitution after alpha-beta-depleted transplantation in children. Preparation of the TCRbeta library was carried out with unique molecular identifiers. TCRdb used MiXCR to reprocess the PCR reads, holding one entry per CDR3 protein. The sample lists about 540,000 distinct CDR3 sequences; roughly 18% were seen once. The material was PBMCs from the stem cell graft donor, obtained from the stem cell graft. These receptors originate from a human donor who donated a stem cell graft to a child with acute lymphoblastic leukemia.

The CDR3 here is CASSYRVGLFF. For the CDR3, the DNA is TGTGCCAGCAGTTACAGGGTGGGTCTGTTCTTC. V gene TRBV28 combines with J gene TRBJ2-1, with TRBD1 as a possible D gene (6 bases). Trimming removed 4 bases at V and 15 bases at J, with 13 bases between. Germline V gene data show CDR1 as MDHEN and CDR2 as SYDVKM. This CDR3 has 11 amino acids.

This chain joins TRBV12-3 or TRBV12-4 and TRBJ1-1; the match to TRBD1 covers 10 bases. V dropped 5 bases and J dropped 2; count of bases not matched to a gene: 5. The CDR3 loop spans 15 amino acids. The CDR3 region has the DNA TGTGCCAGCAGTATTAGGACAGGGGGTAACACTGAAGCTTTCTTT. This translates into CASSIRTGGNTEAFF.

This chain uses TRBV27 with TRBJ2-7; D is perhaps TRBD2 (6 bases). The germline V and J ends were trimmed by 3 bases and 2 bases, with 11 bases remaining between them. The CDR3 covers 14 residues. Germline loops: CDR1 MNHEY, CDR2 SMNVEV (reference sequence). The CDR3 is CASSFGGSPYEQYF. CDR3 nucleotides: TGTGCCAGCAGTTTTGGGGGGTCCCCCTACGAGCAGTACTTC.

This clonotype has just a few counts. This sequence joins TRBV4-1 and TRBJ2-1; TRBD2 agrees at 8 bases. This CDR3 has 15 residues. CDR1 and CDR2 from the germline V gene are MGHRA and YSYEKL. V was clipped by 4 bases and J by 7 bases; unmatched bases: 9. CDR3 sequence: CASSPPGLGHNEQFF. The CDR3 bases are TGCGCCAGCAGCCCTCCGGGACTAGGGCATAATGAGCAGTTCTTC.

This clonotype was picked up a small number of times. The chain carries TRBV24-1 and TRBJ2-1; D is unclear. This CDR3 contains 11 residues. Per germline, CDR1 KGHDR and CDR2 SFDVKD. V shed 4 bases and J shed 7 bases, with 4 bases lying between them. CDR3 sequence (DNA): TGTGCCACCAGTGAGACAAATGAGCAGTTCTTC. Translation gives CATSETNEQFF.

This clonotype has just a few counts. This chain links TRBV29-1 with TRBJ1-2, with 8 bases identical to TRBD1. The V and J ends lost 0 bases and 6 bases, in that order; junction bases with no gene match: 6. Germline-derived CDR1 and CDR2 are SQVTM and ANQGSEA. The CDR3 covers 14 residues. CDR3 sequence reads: CSVEDSDRVDGYTF. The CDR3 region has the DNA TGCAGCGTTGAAGATTCGGACAGGGTCGATGGCTACACCTTC.

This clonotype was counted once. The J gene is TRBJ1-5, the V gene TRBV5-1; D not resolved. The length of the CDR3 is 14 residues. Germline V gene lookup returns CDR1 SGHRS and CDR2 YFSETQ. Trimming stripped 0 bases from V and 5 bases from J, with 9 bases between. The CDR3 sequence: CASSLGYGDQPQHF. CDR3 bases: TGCGCCAGCAGCTTGGGGTACGGCGATCAGCCCCAGCATTTT.

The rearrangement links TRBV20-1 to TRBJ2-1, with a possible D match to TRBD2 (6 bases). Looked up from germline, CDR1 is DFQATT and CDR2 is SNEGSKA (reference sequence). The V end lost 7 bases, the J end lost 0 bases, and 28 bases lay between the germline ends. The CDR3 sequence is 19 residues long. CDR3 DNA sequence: TGCAGTGGCATAGAGGCGGGGATTTCATTTCCTTTCTCCTACAATGAGCAGTTCTTC. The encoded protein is CSGIEAGISFPFSYNEQFF.

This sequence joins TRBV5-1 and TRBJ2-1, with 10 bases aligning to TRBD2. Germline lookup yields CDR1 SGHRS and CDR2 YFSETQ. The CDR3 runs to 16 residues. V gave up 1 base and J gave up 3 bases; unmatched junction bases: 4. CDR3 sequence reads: CASSLRSSGSYNEQFF. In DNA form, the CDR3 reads TGCGCCAGCAGCTTGCGCTCTAGCGGGAGCTACAATGAGCAGTTCTTC.

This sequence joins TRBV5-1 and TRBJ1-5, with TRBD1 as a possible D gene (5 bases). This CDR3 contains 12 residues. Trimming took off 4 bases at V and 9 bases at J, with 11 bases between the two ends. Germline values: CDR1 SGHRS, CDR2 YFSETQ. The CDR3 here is CASSQTGGPQHF. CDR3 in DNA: TGCGCCAGCAGCCAAACAGGCGGGCCCCAGCATTTT. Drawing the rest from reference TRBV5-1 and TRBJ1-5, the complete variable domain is KAGVTQTPRYLIKTRGQQVTLSCSPISGHRSVSWYQQTPGQGLQFLFEYFSETQRNKGNFPGRFSGRQFSNSRSEMNVSTLELGDSALYLCASSQTGGPQHFGDGTRLSIL.

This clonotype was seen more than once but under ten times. CDR3 nucleotide sequence: TGTGCCAGCAGCATGACTAGTTCGGGTAATGAGCAGTTCTTC. Its translation is CASSMTSSGNEQFF. The rearrangement uses TRBV7-9 and TRBJ2-1; possible D gene TRBD2, 6 bases. CDR3 length: 14 amino acids. Germline assignment: CDR1 SEHNR and CDR2 FQNEAQ (reference sequence). The V end was cut by 5 bases, the J end by 7 bases, with 15 bases between.

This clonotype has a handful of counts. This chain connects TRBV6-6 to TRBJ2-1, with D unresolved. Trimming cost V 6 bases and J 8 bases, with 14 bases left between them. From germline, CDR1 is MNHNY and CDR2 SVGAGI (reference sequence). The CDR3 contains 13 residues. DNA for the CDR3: TGTGCCAGCAGCTACCTCTCGGCAGATGAGCAGTTCTTC. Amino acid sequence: CASSYLSADEQFF.

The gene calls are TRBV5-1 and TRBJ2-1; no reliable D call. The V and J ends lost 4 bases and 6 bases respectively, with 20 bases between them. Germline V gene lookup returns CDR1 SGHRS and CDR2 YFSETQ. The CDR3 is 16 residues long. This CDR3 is CASSLAGGVSINEQFF. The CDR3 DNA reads TGCGCCAGCAGCCTCGCCGGTGGAGTGAGCATCAATGAGCAGTTCTTC.

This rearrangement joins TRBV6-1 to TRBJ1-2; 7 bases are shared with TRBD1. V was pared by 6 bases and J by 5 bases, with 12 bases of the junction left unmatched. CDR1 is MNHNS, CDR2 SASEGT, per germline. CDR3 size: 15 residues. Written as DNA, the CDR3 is TGTGCCAGCAGCGGACAGGAGGGCTTTCGGTATGGCTACACCTTC. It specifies CASSGQEGFRYGYTF.

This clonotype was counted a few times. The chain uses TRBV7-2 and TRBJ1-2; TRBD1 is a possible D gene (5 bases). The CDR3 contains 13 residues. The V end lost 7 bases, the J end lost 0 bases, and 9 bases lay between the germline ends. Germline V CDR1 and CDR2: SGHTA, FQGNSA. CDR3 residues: CASTWDANYGYTF. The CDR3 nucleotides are TGTGCCAGCACCTGGGACGCTAACTATGGCTACACCTTC.

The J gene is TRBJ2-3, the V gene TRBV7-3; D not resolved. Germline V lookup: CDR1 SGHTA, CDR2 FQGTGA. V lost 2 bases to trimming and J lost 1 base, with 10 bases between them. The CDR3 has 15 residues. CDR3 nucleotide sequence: TGTGCCAGCAGCTTACTACCATCGGGCACAGATACGCAGTATTTT. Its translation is CASSLLPSGTDTQYF. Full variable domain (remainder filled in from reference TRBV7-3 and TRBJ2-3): GAGVSQTPSNKVTEKGKYVELRCDPISGHTALYWYRQSLGQGPEFLIYFQGTGAADDSGLPNDRFFAVRPEGSVSTLKIQRTERGDSAVYLCASSLLPSGTDTQYFGPGTRLTVL.

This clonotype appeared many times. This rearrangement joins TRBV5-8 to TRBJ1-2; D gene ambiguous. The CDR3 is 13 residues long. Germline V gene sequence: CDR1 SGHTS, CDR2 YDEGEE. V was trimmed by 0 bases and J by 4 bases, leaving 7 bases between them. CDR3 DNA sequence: TGTGCCAGCAGCTTGGGGCACACCTATGGCTACACCTTC. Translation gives CASSLGHTYGYTF.

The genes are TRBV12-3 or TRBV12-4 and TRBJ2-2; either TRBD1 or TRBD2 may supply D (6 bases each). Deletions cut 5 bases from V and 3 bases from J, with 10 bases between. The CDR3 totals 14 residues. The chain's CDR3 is CASSTGGDTGELFF. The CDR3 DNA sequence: TGTGCCAGCAGTACCGGGGGCGACACCGGGGAGCTGTTTTTT.

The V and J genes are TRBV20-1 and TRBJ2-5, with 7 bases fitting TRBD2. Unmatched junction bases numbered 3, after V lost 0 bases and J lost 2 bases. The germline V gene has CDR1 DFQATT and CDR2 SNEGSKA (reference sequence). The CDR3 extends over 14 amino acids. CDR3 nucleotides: TGCAGTGCTAGAGATAGCGGGCGGCAAGAGACCCAGTACTTC. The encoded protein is CSARDSGRQETQYF.

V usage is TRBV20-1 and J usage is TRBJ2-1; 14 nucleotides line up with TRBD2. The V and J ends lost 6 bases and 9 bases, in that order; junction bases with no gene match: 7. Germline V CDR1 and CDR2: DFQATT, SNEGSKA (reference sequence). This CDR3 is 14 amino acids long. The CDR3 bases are TGCAGTGCAGAGGGACTAGCGGGAGCCGGTGAGCAGTTCTTC. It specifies CSAEGLAGAGEQFF.

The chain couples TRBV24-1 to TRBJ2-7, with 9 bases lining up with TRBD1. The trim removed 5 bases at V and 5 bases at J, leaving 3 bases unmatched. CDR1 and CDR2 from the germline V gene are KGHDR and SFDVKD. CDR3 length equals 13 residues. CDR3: CATSGDRVDEQYF. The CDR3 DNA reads TGTGCCACCAGTGGGGACAGGGTGGACGAGCAGTACTTC.

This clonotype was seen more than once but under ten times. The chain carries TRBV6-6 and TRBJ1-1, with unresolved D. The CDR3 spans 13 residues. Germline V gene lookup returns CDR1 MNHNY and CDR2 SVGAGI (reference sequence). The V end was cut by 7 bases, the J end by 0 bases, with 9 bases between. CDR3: CASTGLMNTEAFF. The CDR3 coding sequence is TGTGCCAGCACCGGACTCATGAACACTGAAGCTTTCTTT.

CDR3 coding DNA: TGCAGCGTTGAGTGGGGCCGCGAATTGAATGGCTACACCTTC. Translation: CSVEWGRELNGYTF. The V gene is TRBV29-1, the J gene TRBJ1-2; D might be TRBD1 (5 bases). Per the germline V gene, CDR1 is SQVTM and CDR2 is ANQGSEA. CDR3 length equals 14 residues. V lost 3 bases and J lost 6, with 17 bases in between.

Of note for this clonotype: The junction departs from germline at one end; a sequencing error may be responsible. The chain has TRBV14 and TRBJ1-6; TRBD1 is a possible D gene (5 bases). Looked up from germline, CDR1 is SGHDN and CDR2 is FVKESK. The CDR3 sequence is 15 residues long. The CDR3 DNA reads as TGTGCCAGCAGCCAGTACCAGGGTGAGAATTCACCCCTCCATTTT. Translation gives CASSQYQGENSPLHF.